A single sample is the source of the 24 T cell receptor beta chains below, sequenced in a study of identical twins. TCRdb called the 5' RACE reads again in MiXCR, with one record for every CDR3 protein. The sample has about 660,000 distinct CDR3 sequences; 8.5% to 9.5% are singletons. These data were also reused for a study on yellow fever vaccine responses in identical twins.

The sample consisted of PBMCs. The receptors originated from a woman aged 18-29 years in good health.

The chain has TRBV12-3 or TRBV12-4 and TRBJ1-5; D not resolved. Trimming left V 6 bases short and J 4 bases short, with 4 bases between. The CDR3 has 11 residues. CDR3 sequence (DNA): TGTGCCAGCAGCCAAAATCAGCCCCAGCATTTT. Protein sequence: CASSQNQPQHF.

The CDR3 loop reads CAISFGVGTDTQYF. The CDR3 DNA reads TGTGCCATCAGTTTCGGGGTAGGCACAGATACGCAGTATTTT. This chain connects TRBV10-3 to TRBJ2-3; D is possibly TRBD2 (5 bases). V was shortened by 5 bases and J by 1 base, with 10 bases between the two germline ends. The germline CDR1 and CDR2 sequences are ENHRY and SYGVKD. The CDR3 totals 14 residues.

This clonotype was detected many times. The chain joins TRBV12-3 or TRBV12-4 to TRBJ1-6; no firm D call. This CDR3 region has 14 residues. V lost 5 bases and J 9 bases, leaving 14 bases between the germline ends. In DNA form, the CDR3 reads TGTGCCAGCAGTCAACTGGCGGAGCGTTCACCCCTCCACTTT. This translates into CASSQLAERSPLHF.

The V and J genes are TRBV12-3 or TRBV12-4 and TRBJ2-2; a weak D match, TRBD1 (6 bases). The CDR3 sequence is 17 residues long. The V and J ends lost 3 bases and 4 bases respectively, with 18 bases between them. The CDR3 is CASSFPSSGASTGELFF. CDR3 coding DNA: TGTGCCAGCAGTTTCCCCTCTTCAGGGGCGAGCACCGGGGAGCTGTTTTTT.

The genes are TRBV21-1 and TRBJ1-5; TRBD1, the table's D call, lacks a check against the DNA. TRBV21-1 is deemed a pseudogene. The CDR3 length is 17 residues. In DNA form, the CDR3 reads TGTGCCAGCAGCAAAGCCGGGCAGGGTAGCGTGGGTCAGCCCCAGCATTTT. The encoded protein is CASSKAGQGSVGQPQHF.

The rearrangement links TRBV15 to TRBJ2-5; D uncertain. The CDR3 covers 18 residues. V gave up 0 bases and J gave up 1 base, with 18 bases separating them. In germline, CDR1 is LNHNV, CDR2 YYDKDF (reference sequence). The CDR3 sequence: CATSRDPPARGTQETQYF. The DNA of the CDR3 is TGTGCCACCAGCAGAGACCCCCCGGCGCGTGGTACCCAAGAGACCCAGTACTTC.

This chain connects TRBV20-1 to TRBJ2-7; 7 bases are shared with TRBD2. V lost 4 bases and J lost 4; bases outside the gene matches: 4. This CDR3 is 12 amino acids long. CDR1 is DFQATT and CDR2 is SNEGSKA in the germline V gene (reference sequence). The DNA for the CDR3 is TGCAGTGCTACGGCTAGCGGATACGAGCAGTACTTC. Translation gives CSATASGYEQYF.

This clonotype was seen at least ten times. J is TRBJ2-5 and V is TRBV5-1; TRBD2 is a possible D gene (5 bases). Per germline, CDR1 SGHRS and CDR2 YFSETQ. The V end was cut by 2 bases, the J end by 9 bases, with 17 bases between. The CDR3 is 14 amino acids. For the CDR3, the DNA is TGCGCCAGCAGCTTCGACCCTTTTCGGGAAGCCCAGTACTTC. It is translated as CASSFDPFREAQYF.

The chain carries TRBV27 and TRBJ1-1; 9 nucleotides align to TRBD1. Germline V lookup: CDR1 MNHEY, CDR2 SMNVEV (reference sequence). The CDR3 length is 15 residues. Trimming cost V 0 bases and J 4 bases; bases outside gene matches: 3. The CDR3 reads CASSLSPTGGTEAFF. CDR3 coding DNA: TGTGCCAGCAGTTTATCCCCGACAGGGGGCACTGAAGCTTTCTTT.

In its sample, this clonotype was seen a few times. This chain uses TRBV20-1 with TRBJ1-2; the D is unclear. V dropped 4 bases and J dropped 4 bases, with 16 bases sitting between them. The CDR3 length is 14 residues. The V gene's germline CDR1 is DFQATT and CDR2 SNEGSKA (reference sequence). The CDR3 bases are TGCAGTGCTAAAATACACGGAGAACTCTATGGCTACACCTTC. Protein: CSAKIHGELYGYTF.

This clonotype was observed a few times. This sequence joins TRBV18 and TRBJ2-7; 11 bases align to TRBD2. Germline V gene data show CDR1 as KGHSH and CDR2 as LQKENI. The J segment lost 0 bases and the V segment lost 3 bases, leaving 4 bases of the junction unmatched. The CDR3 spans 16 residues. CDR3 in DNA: TGTGCCAGCTCACCTGTAGCGGGGGGGTTCTCCTACGAGCAGTACTTC. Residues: CASSPVAGGFSYEQYF.

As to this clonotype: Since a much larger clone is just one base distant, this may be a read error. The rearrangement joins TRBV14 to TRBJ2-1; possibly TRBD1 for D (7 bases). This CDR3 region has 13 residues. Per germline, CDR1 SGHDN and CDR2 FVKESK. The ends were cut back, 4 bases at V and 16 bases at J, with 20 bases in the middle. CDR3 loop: CASSRRGQPIYFF. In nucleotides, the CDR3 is TGTGCCAGCAGCCGGCGGGGACAGCCGATCTATTTCTTC.

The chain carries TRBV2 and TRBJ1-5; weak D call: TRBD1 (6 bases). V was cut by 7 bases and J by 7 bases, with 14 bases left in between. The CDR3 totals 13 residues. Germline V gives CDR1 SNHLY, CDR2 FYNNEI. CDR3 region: CASIAGDGQPQHF. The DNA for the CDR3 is TGTGCCAGCATCGCAGGGGACGGACAGCCCCAGCATTTT.

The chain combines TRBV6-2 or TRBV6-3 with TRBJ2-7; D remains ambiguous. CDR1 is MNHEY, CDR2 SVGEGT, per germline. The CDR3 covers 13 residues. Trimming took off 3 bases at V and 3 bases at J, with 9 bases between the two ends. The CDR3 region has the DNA TGTGCCAGCAGTTATGTGAGAGACTACGAGCAGTACTTC. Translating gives CASSYVRDYEQYF.

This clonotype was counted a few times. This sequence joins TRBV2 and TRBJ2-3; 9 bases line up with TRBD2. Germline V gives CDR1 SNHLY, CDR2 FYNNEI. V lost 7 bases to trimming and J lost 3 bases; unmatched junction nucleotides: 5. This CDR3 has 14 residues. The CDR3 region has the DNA TGTGCCAGCACCCTTAGCGGGAGTACAGATACGCAGTATTTT. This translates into CASTLSGSTDTQYF.

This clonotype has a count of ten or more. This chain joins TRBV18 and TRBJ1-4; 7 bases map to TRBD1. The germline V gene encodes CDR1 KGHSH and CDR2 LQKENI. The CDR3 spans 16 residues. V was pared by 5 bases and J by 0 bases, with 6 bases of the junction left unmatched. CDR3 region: CASSSDRIATNEKLFF. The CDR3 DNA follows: TGTGCCAGCTCATCGGACAGGATTGCAACTAATGAAAAACTGTTTTTT. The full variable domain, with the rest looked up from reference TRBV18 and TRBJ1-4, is NAGVMQNPRHLVRRRGQEARLRCSPMKGHSHVYWYRQLPEEGLKFMVYLQKENIIDESGMPKERFSAEFPKEGPSILRIQQVVRGDSAAYFCASSSDRIATNEKLFFGSGTQLSVL.

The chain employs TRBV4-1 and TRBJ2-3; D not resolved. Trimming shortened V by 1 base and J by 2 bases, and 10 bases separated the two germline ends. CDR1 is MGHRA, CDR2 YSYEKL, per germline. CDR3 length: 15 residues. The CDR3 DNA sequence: TGCGCCAGCAGCCAAGTCGCTAGACCCACAGATACGCAGTATTTT. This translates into CASSQVARPTDTQYF.

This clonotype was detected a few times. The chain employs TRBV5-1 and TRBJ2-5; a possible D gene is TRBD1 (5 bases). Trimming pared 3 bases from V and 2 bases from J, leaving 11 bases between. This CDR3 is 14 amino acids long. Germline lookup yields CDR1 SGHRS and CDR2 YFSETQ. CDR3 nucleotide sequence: TGCGCCAGCAGCTCTGGGGCGGAGCAAGAGACCCAGTACTTC. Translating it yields CASSSGAEQETQYF.

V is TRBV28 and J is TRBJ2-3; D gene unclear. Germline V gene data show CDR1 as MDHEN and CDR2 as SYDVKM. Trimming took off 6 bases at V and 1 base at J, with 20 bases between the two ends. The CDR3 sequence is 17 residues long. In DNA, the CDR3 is TGTGCCAGCAGGGAGAGGATGGGATCACCCCGCACAGATACGCAGTATTTT. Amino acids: CASRERMGSPRTDTQYF. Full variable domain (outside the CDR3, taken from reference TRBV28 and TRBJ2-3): DVKVTQSSRYLVKRTGEKVFLECVQDMDHENMFWYRQDPGLGLRLIYFSYDVKMKEKGDIPEGYSVSREKKERFSLILESASTNQTSMYLCASRERMGSPRTDTQYFGPGTRLTVL.

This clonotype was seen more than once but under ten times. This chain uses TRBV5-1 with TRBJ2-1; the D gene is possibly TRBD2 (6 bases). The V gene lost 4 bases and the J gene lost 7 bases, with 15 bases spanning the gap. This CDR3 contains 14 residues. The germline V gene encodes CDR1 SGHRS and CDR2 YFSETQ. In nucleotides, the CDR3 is TGCGCCAGCAGCCAACTCGGGACTGAAAATGAGCAGTTCTTC. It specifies CASSQLGTENEQFF.

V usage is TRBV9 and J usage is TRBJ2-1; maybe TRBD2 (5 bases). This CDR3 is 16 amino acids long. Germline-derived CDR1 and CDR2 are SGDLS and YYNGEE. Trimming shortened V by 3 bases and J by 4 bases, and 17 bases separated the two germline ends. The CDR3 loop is CASSGNRDSFYNEQFF. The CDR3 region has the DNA TGTGCCAGCAGCGGTAACCGGGATTCCTTTTACAATGAGCAGTTCTTC.

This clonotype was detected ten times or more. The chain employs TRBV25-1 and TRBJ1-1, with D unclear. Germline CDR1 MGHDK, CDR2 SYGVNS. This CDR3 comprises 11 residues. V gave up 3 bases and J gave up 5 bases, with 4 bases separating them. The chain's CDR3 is CASSEVTEAFF. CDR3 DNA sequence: TGTGCCAGCAGTGAGGTTACTGAAGCTTTCTTT.

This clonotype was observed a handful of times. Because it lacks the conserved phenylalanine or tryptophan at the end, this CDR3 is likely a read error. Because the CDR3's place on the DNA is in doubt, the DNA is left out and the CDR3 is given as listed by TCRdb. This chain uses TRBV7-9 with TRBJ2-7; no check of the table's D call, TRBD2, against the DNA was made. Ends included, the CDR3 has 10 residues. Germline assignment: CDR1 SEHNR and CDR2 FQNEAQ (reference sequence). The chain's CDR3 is CASSFPTPAR.

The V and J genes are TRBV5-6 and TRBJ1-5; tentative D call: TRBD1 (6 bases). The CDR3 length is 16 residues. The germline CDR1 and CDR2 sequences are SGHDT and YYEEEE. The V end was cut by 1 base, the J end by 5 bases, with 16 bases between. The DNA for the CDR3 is TGTGCCAGCAGCTTGAAAGCTGTGGGACAATATCAGCCCCAGCATTTT. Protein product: CASSLKAVGQYQPQHF.